Listed below are T cell receptor beta chains from one sample, sequenced in a study of graft-versus-host responses after intestinal transplantation. The antigens of these receptors remain unknown. The assay was immunoSEQ multiplex PCR, and TCRdb's table has in-frame clones only and misses some. Of around 84,000 clones listed, roughly four fifths are singletons. This material consisted of unstimulated CD8+ T cells sorted from spleen or lymph node cells, taken before intestinal transplant. The source of these receptors is a human donor who received an intestinal transplant. CDR3s include the opening cysteine and the closing phenylalanine or tryptophan. A D gene is named only where the DNA matches it firmly. Where a row states a size, it is once, few, many or the class of an expanded clone; other rows omit it.

V	D	J	size	CDR3	DNA
TRBV6-1	TRBD1	TRBJ1-4	few	CASSEGTGFEEKLFF	TGTGCCAGCAGTGAAGGGACAGGGTTCGAGGAAAAACTGTTTTTT
TRBV9	.	TRBJ1-1	.	CASSVGQGGVNTEAFF	TGTGCCAGCAGCGTAGGGCAAGGGGGGGTGAACACTGAAGCTTTCTTT
TRBV12-5	.	TRBJ2-1	.	CASGLDYNEQFF	TGTGCTAGTGGTTTGGACTACAATGAGCAGTTCTTC
TRBV7-9	.	TRBJ2-2	.	CASTWDRPGTGELFF	TGTGCCAGCACCTGGGACCGCCCGGGGACCGGGGAGCTGTTTTTT
TRBV10-2	.	TRBJ2-6	few	CASSRGAGANVLTF	TGCGCCAGCAGTCGAGGGGCCGGGGCCAACGTCCTGACTTTC
TRBV28	.	TRBJ2-6	.	CASSPPPGANVLTF	TGTGCCAGCAGTCCCCCTCCTGGGGCCAACGTCCTGACTTTC
TRBV7-9	.	TRBJ1-2	.	CASSLAGAPTYGYTF	TGTGCCAGCAGCTTAGCGGGGGCACCTACTTATGGCTACACCTTC
TRBV21-1	.	TRBJ2-2	.	CASSSGVTGELFF	TGTGCCAGCAGCTCCGGGGTTACCGGGGAGCTGTTTTTT
TRBV7-2	TRBD2	TRBJ2-1	few	CASSPRGGTAYNEQFF	TGTGCCAGCAGCCCTCGGGGGGGGACTGCCTACAATGAGCAGTTCTTC
TRBV29-1	.	TRBJ2-1	.	CSAFLSVNEQFF	TGCAGCGCTTTTCTCTCGGTAAATGAGCAGTTCTTC
TRBV6-5	TRBD1	TRBJ1-3	.	CASRLSQGGGNTIYF	TGTGCCAGCAGACTTTCACAGGGGGGAGGAAACACCATATATTTT
TRBV7-2	.	TRBJ2-7	.	CASSLVTGSYEQYF	TGTGCCAGCAGCTTAGTGACAGGCTCCTACGAGCAGTACTTC
TRBV29-1	.	TRBJ2-1	few	CSVKPQGFEQFF	TGCAGCGTCAAACCACAGGGATTTGAGCAGTTCTTC
TRBV19	TRBD2	TRBJ2-7	.	CASSIGPSGDYEQYF	TGTGCCAGTAGTATAGGTCCTAGCGGAGACTACGAGCAGTACTTC
TRBV29-1	.	TRBJ2-1	.	CSVRGLGLTYNEQFF	TGCAGCGTTAGGGGACTTGGTTTAACCTACAATGAGCAGTTCTTC
TRBV25-1	.	TRBJ1-1	.	CASSDVRAPDTEAFF	TGTGCCAGCAGTGATGTCCGGGCTCCGGACACTGAAGCTTTCTTT
TRBV30	TRBD1	TRBJ1-5	.	CAWSPDRESNQPQHF	TGTGCCTGGAGTCCGGACAGGGAGAGCAATCAGCCCCAGCATTTT
TRBV4-1	.	TRBJ1-2	once	CASSQGTNYGYTF	TGCGCCAGCAGCCAGGGAACTAACTATGGCTACACCTTC
TRBV4-1	TRBD2	TRBJ2-1	.	CASSQAPLAGVYNEQFF	TGCGCCAGCAGCCAAGCGCCCCTAGCGGGAGTCTACAATGAGCAGTTCTTC
TRBV2	.	TRBJ2-3	.	CANPGTDTQYF	TGTGCCAATCCGGGGACAGATACGCAGTATTTT
TRBV6-5	.	TRBJ2-7	.	CASTGRWGTEQYF	TGTGCCAGCACCGGCCGCTGGGGGACCGAGCAGTACTTC
TRBV4-1	.	TRBJ2-3	.	CASSQWEERPTDTQYF	TGCGCCAGCAGCCAATGGGAGGAACGCCCCACAGATACGCAGTATTTT
TRBV6-5	.	TRBJ1-5	.	CASSYSGSNQPQHF	TGTGCCAGCAGTTACTCAGGGAGCAATCAGCCCCAGCATTTT
TRBV29-1	.	TRBJ2-2	.	CSVDGRGNTGELFF	TGCAGCGTTGACGGCAGGGGGAACACCGGGGAGCTGTTTTTT
TRBV28	.	TRBJ2-2	.	CASSPKNTGELFF	TGTGCCAGCAGTCCCAAAAACACCGGGGAGCTGTTTTTT
TRBV28	.	TRBJ1-4	.	CASSYYRGPNEKLFF	TGTGCCAGCAGCTATTACCGGGGTCCTAATGAAAAACTGTTTTTT
TRBV2	.	TRBJ2-7	.	CASMGKGEQYF	TGTGCCAGCATGGGCAAGGGCGAGCAGTACTTC
TRBV28	.	TRBJ1-1	.	CASSLLGLNTEAFF	TGTGCCAGCAGTTTGTTAGGGTTGAACACTGAAGCTTTCTTT
TRBV9	.	TRBJ2-3	.	CASSTLLTDTQYF	TGTGCCAGCAGCACTCTACTCACAGATACGCAGTATTTT
TRBV4-1	.	TRBJ1-1	.	CASSQGPGAEAFF	TGCGCCAGCAGCCAAGGTCCGGGCGCTGAAGCTTTCTTT
TRBV11-2	.	TRBJ2-5	few	CASSFQGRQETQYF	TGTGCCAGCAGCTTCCAGGGTAGGCAAGAGACCCAGTACTTC